The sequence of this T cell receptor beta chain was determined in a study of early T cells in non-severe SARS-CoV-2 infection. The overall study: Bulk RNA isolated from unsorted whole blood underwent sequencing; chains were not paired. Regarding the study as a whole: Comparison of clonotypes with VDJdb favored anti-spike CD8 responses while missing private and CD4 specificities.

In its sample, this clonotype was seen many times. Its specificity is unknown. Each cDNA molecule carried a unique molecular identifier. TCRdb re-analysed the 5' RACE reads in MiXCR, keeping a single row per CDR3 protein. The profile shows 30,000 to 40,000 distinct CDR3 sequences, about 5% of them singletons. The germline CDR1 and CDR2 sequences are DFQATT and SNEGSKA (reference sequence). V lost 3 bases and J 7 bases, leaving 21 bases between the germline ends. This CDR3 spans 15 amino acids. Sequenced material: whole blood. The gene calls are TRBV20-1 and TRBJ1-1, with a possible D match to TRBD1 (6 bases). The TCR sequence derives from an adult who was a healthcare worker with PCR-confirmed SARS-CoV-2 infection or an uninfected control (not recorded which). The CDR3 sequence: CSASTSTGSGSEAFF. CDR3 sequence (DNA): TGCAGTGCTAGTACCTCCACAGGGTCCGGTAGTGAAGCTTTCTTT.